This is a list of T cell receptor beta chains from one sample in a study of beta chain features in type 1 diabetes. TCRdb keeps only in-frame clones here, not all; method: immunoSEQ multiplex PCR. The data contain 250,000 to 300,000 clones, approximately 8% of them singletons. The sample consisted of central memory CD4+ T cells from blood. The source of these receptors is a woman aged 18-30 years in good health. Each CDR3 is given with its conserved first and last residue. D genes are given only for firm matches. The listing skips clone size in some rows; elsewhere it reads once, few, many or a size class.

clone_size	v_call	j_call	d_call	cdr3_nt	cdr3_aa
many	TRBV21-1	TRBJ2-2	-	TGTGCCAGCAGCAAAGCCTCACGGGGGCAAAACGGGGAGCTGTTTTTT	CASSKASRGQNGELFF
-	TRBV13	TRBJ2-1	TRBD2	TGTGCCAGCAACCGCGGGGGAGACAATGAGCAGTTCTTC	CASNRGGDNEQFF
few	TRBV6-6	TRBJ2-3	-	TGTGCCAGCAGTGGGAGGGGGAGCGGGGATACGCAGTATTTT	CASSGRGSGDTQYF
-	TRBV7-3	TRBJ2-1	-	TGTGCCAGCAGCTTAACCCCCGGGCTGGGGAACAATGAGCAGTTCTTC	CASSLTPGLGNNEQFF
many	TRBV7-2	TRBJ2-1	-	TGTGCCAGCAGCTTGGAACGGGAGAGCAATGAGCAGTTCTTC	CASSLERESNEQFF
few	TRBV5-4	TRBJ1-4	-	TGTGCCAGCAGCTTCGGGGGGGCAACTAATGAAAAACTGTTTTTT	CASSFGGATNEKLFF
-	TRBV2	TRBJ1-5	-	TGTGCCAGCATAAGGGACTCTGGCAATCAGCCCCAGCATTTT	CASIRDSGNQPQHF
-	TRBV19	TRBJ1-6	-	TGTGCCAGTAGTACAACCCCGCCCGGGACCCCGCACCACTTT	CASSTTPPGTPHHF
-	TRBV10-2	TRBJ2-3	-	TGCGCCAGCAGAACCGGGATGGGGACAGATACGCAGTATTTT	CASRTGMGTDTQYF
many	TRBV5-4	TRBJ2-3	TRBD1	TGTGCCAGCAGACTCGGACAGGGCGCGCAGTATTTT	CASRLGQGAQYF
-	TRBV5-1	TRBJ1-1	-	TGCGCCAGCAGCCAGGGTCACACTGAAGCTTTCTTT	CASSQGHTEAFF
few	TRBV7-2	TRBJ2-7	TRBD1	TGTGCCAGCAGCTCCCCCGTGACAGGGACGGGCGAGCAGTACTTC	CASSSPVTGTGEQYF
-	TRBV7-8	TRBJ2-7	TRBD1	TGTGCCAGCAGCCCCGGGACAGCGAGCTCCTACGAGCAGTACTTC	CASSPGTASSYEQYF
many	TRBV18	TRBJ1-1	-	TGTGCCAGCTCACCACCGGGGGCCCTTGGGACTGAAGCTTTCTTT	CASSPPGALGTEAFF
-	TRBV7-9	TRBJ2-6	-	TGTGCCAGCAGCTTAAGGGTCAGCTCTGGGGCCAACGTCCTGACTTTC	CASSLRVSSGANVLTF
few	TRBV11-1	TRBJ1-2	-	TGTGCCAGCAGTGTGGGTAGGGAAGCACGGGGCTACACCTTC	CASSVGREARGYTF
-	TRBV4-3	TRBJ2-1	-	TGCGCCAGCAGCGATCAGCGAGGGAGCTCCTACAATGAGCAGTTCTTC	CASSDQRGSSYNEQFF
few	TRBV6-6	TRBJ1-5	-	TGTGCCAGCAGTTACGGAGGTCAGCCCCAGCATTTT	CASSYGGQPQHF
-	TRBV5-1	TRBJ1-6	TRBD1	TGCGCCAGCAGCTTGGCATACCCGGGACAGGGCTCACCCCTCCACTTT	CASSLAYPGQGSPLHF
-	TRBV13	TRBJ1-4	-	TGTGCCAGCAGAGGGGTAGGGGAAAAACTGTTTTTT	CASRGVGEKLFF
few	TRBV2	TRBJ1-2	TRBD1	TGTGCCAGCGGCCTGACAGGGGGAATCTATGGCTACACCTTC	CASGLTGGIYGYTF
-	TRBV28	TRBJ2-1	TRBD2	TGTGCCAGCAGGGGACTAGCGGGGGGACCCCCCTCCTACAATGAGCAGTTCTTC	CASRGLAGGPPSYNEQFF